A single sample gave rise to the 21 T cell receptor beta chains below, sequenced in a study of shared clonotypes between healthy human individuals (dated by TCRdb to 2020 to 2021). The library was made by the immunoSEQ multiplex PCR assay. In its TCRdb copy, this immuneACCESS table keeps in-frame sequences only and misses some clones. Where compared with another copy, unresolved V genes explain less than half of these, and the others have no known cause. In this sample the table shows 450,000 to 650,000 clones, about 80% of which occur a single time. The top ten clones comprise about 11% of the sample. Sequenced: PBMCs. All receptors derive from a woman between 35 and 50 years old in good health. Some clones in this sample may be carry-over from other donors' samples.

This clone was observed a handful of times. V usage is TRBV28 and J usage is TRBJ2-6; 10 bases line up with TRBD1. CDR1 is MDHEN and CDR2 is SYDVKM in the germline V gene. The V segment lost 7 bases and the J segment 3 bases; nucleotides outside the gene matches: 6. The CDR3 runs 16 residues. CDR3 loop: CASTRQGAFGANVLTF. The CDR3 coding sequence is TGTGCCAGCACTCGACAGGGGGCGTTTGGGGCCAACGTCCTGACTTTC.

This clone was observed a few times. V gene TRBV27 combines with J gene TRBJ2-6, with unresolved D. With 0 bases removed from V and 3 bases from J, the gap between germline ends came to 9 bases. There are 16 residues in the CDR3. Per germline, CDR1 MNHEY and CDR2 SMNVEV (reference sequence). CDR3 nucleotides: TGTGCCAGCAGTTTATCACCCCCCGATGGGGCCAACGTCCTGACTTTC. It yields the protein CASSLSPPDGANVLTF. Full variable domain (outside the CDR3, taken from reference TRBV27 and TRBJ2-6): EAQVTQNPRYLITVTGKKLTVTCSQNMNHEYMSWYRQDPGLGLRQIYYSMNVEVTDKGDVPEGYKVSRKEKRNFPLILESPSPNQTSLYFCASSLSPPDGANVLTFGAGSRLTVL.

In DNA, the CDR3 is TGTGCCAGCTCACTAGACATCAGCTCTGGAAACACCATATATTTT. It translates to CASSLDISSGNTIYF. The chain has TRBV18 and TRBJ1-3; no clear D gene. Trimming stripped 4 bases from V and 0 bases from J, with 10 bases between. Germline V gives CDR1 KGHSH, CDR2 LQKENI. The CDR3 consists of 15 residues.

The J gene is TRBJ1-2, the V gene TRBV4-1, with 8 bases that match TRBD1. The CDR3 is 14 amino acids. Germline V gene data show CDR1 as MGHRA and CDR2 as YSYEKL. V was clipped by 3 bases and J by 4 bases; unmatched bases: 4. The CDR3 DNA reads TGCGCCAGCAGCCAGCAGGGGGCGGGCTATGGCTACACCTTC. Amino acids: CASSQQGAGYGYTF.

The rearrangement links TRBV5-4 to TRBJ2-7, with D possibly being TRBD1 or TRBD2 (5 bases each). V was shortened by 3 bases and J by 7 bases, with 14 bases between the two germline ends. Germline lookup yields CDR1 SGHNT and CDR2 YYREEE (reference sequence). The length of the CDR3 is 13 residues. The CDR3 spells CASSSGPAWEQYF. In DNA, the CDR3 is TGTGCCAGCAGCTCGGGACCTGCTTGGGAGCAGTACTTC.

The genes are TRBV6-6 and TRBJ1-1, with D maybe TRBD1 (6 bases). Trimming pared 6 bases from V and 6 bases from J, leaving 14 bases between. This CDR3 has 13 residues. Germline assignment: CDR1 MNHNY and CDR2 SVGAGI (reference sequence). The CDR3 bases are TGTGCCAGCAGCTCGAGTAGGACAGCTGAAGCTTTCTTT. The encoded protein is CASSSSRTAEAFF.

This clone has a single count. The chain carries TRBV28 and TRBJ2-2; 7 bases are shared with TRBD1. The CDR3 length is 14 residues. J was trimmed by 6 bases and V by 9 bases; bases with no gene match: 10. Germline lookup yields CDR1 MDHEN and CDR2 SYDVKM. CDR3: CASTLGQSAGELFF. The CDR3 DNA reads as TGTGCCAGTACGTTGGGACAGAGTGCCGGGGAGCTGTTTTTT. The complete variable domain, with remaining parts taken from reference TRBV28 and TRBJ2-2, reads DVKVTQSSRYLVKRTGEKVFLECVQDMDHENMFWYRQDPGLGLRLIYFSYDVKMKEKGDIPEGYSVSREKKERFSLILESASTNQTSMYLCASTLGQSAGELFFGEGSRLTVL.

The CDR3 sequence: CASSPFPRMNTEAFF. The CDR3 nucleotides read TGTGCCAGCAGCCCCTTTCCACGGATGAACACTGAAGCTTTCTTT. The genes are TRBV11-2 and TRBJ1-1; D uncertain. The CDR3 is 15 residues long. Germline V lookup: CDR1 SGHAT, CDR2 FQNNGV. The V end lost 5 bases, the J end lost 0 bases, and 13 bases lay between the germline ends.

V and J are TRBV2 and TRBJ2-1; 9 bases map to TRBD1. Germline assignment: CDR1 SNHLY and CDR2 FYNNEI. The CDR3 spans 13 residues. The V and J ends lost 10 bases and 6 bases, in that order; junction bases with no gene match: 7. DNA of the CDR3: TGTGCCACGCGACAGGGGGGAGGCAATGAGCAGTTCTTC. Amino acids: CATRQGGGNEQFF. Full variable domain (missing parts from reference TRBV2 and TRBJ2-1): EPEVTQTPSHQVTQMGQEVILRCVPISNHLYFYWYRQILGQKVEFLVSFYNNEISEKSEIFDDQFSVERPDGSNFTLKIRSTKLEDSAMYFCATRQGGGNEQFFGPGTRLTVL.

V is TRBV28 and J is TRBJ2-7; 9 bases line up with TRBD2. V gave up 1 base and J gave up 5 bases; unmatched junction bases: 6. Germline loops: CDR1 MDHEN, CDR2 SYDVKM. CDR3 length: 15 residues. CDR3 nucleotide sequence: TGTGCCAGCAGTTTATTTAGCGGGAGTATCCACGAGCAGTACTTC. This sequence encodes CASSLFSGSIHEQYF.

The chain is built from TRBV28 and TRBJ2-2; D is unclear. Germline values: CDR1 MDHEN, CDR2 SYDVKM. This CDR3 has 15 amino acids. Trimming cost V 5 bases and J 7 bases, with 17 bases left between them. CDR3 protein: CASSPAGQRVGELFF. For the CDR3, the DNA is TGTGCCAGCAGTCCCGCCGGGCAGCGAGTCGGGGAGCTGTTTTTT.

The chain uses TRBV19 and TRBJ1-6; tentatively, D is TRBD1 (6 bases). The CDR3 spans 16 residues. Trimming shortened V by 5 bases and J by 4 bases, and 15 bases separated the two germline ends. Germline CDR1 is LNHDA and CDR2 is SQIVND (reference sequence). The CDR3 loop is CASSAPGTIYNSPLHF. CDR3 bases: TGTGCCAGTAGTGCACCCGGGACAATTTATAATTCACCCCTCCACTTT. Full variable domain (remainder filled in from reference TRBV19 and TRBJ1-6): DGGITQSPKYLFRKEGQNVTLSCEQNLNHDAMYWYRQDPGQGLRLIYYSQIVNDFQKGDIAEGYSVSREKKESFPLTVTSAQKNPTAFYLCASSAPGTIYNSPLHFGNGTRLTVT.

CDR3 in amino acids: CASRTSGLAGGTSSYEQYF. DNA for the CDR3: TGCGCCAGCAGGACGTCGGGACTAGCGGGAGGCACTAGCTCCTACGAGCAGTACTTC. This chain links TRBV10-2 with TRBJ2-7; 15 positions match TRBD2. The CDR3 totals 19 residues. With 6 bases clipped from V and 0 bases from J, the junction kept 12 bases outside the gene matches. Germline V gives CDR1 WSHSY, CDR2 SAAADI.

This clone was detected once. The chain carries TRBV28 and TRBJ1-2, with 8 bases fitting TRBD1. The germline V gene has CDR1 MDHEN and CDR2 SYDVKM. CDR3 length equals 12 residues. V lost 7 bases to trimming and J lost 7 bases; unmatched junction nucleotides: 5. CDR3 sequence (DNA): TGTGCCAGCACCCGGACAGGGACTGGCTACACCTTC. It translates to CASTRTGTGYTF.

The chain uses TRBV9 and TRBJ2-3; D unresolved. Germline loops: CDR1 SGDLS, CDR2 YYNGEE. The V end was cut by 3 bases, the J end by 5 bases, with 16 bases between. The CDR3 extends over 15 amino acids. The DNA for the CDR3 is TGTGCCAGCAGCGGCGGCGGCCCCTGGGGAGATACGCAGTATTTT. Protein sequence: CASSGGGPWGDTQYF.

This clone was picked up one time. The same CDR3 can be traced to other DNA sequences in this sample. The rearrangement links TRBV6-1 to TRBJ2-7, with TRBD1 identical over 10 bases. CDR1 and CDR2 from the germline V gene are MNHNS and SASEGT. J gave up 2 bases and V 6 bases, and 1 base lay outside the gene matches. This CDR3 spans 13 amino acids. The CDR3, as DNA: TGTGCCAGCAGGGGACAGGGGACCTACGAGCAGTACTTC. Its translation is CASRGQGTYEQYF.

V gene TRBV29-1 combines with J gene TRBJ1-4; D gene uncertain. The germline V and J ends were trimmed by 4 bases and 7 bases, with 16 bases remaining between them. The CDR3 loop spans 14 amino acids. Per germline, CDR1 SQVTM and CDR2 ANQGSEA. CDR3 DNA: TGCAGCGTTGCTGGGATCCCTCGTGGTGAAAAACTGTTTTTT. Amino acid sequence: CSVAGIPRGEKLFF.

The chain links TRBV19 to TRBJ2-1, with D perhaps matching TRBD1 (6 bases). Germline CDR1 and CDR2: LNHDA and SQIVND (reference sequence). The CDR3 is 14 amino acids. Trimming cost V 4 bases and J 0 bases, with 7 bases left between them. The DNA of the CDR3 is TGTGCCAGTAGTACAGGGGTCTCCTACAATGAGCAGTTCTTC. It specifies CASSTGVSYNEQFF.

This clone was recorded once. V and J are TRBV7-8 and TRBJ1-2; D is perhaps TRBD1 (5 bases). The V and J ends lost 5 bases and 7 bases respectively, with 17 bases between them. Germline V gene sequence: CDR1 SGHVS, CDR2 FQNEAQ. CDR3 size: 14 residues. The CDR3 DNA is TGTGCCAGCAGCCCATATTCATTGACAGTTGGCTACACCTTC. Its protein is CASSPYSLTVGYTF. Full variable domain (missing parts from reference TRBV7-8 and TRBJ1-2): GAGVSQSPRYKVAKRGQDVALRCDPISGHVSLFWYQQALGQGPEFLTYFQNEAQLDKSGLPSDRFFAERPEGSVSTLKIQRTQQEDSAVYLCASSPYSLTVGYTFGSGTRLTVV.

The gene calls are TRBV10-3 and TRBJ2-7; 11 bases agree with TRBD2. Unmatched junction bases numbered 19, after V lost 10 bases and J lost 5 bases. CDR1 is ENHRY and CDR2 is SYGVKD in the germline V gene. The CDR3 length is 17 residues. CDR3 DNA sequence: TGTGCCAGCAGCCCTCCGCCTACTAGCGGGAGAGCCCACGAGCAGTACTTC. This codes for CASSPPPTSGRAHEQYF.

This clone was observed a single time. The rearrangement joins TRBV18 to TRBJ1-2; maybe TRBD1 (5 bases). The CDR3 has 14 amino acids. Germline V gene sequence: CDR1 KGHSH, CDR2 LQKENI. V was clipped by 3 bases and J by 5 bases, with 13 bases between them. The CDR3 sequence is CASSPGGINYGYTF. CDR3 in DNA: TGTGCCAGCTCACCGGGGGGGATAAATTATGGCTACACCTTC.